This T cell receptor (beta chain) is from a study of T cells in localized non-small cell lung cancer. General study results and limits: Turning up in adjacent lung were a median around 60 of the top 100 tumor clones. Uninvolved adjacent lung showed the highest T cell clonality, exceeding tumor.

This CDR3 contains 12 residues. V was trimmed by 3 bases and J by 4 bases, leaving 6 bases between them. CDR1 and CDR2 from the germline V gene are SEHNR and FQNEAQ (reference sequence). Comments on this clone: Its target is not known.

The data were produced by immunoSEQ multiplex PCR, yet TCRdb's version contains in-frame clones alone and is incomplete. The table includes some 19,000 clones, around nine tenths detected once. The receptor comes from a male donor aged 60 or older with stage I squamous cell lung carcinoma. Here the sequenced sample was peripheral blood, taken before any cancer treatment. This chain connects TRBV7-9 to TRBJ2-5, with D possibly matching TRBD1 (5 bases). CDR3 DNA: TGTGCCAGCAGCTTTAGGGGAGAGACCCAGTACTTC. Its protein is CASSFRGETQYF.